Each of the 16 T cell receptor beta chains below was sequenced from the same sample in a study of T cell responses to AZD1222 COVID-19 vaccine. Here immunoSEQ multiplex PCR was the method, and the copy in TCRdb shows in-frame clones only, minus some. The sample has under 70,000 clones; 70% to 80% are singletons. The specimen comprised peripheral blood, sampled on day 0 of MenACWY control vaccination. Every receptor here comes from an adult in good health.

The chain is built from TRBV5-1 and TRBJ2-3, with D possibly being TRBD2 (6 bases). CDR1 SGHRS and CDR2 YFSETQ come from the germline V gene. V lost 4 bases to trimming and J lost 0 bases, with 12 bases between them. CDR3 length: 15 amino acids. The CDR3 DNA is TGCGCCAGCAGCATTAGCGGTGGTAGCACAGATACGCAGTATTTT. Protein product: CASSISGGSTDTQYF.

Only a few counts were recorded for this clone. The J gene is TRBJ2-1, the V gene TRBV7-8; 7 bases line up with TRBD2. The CDR3 is made up of 15 amino acids. V lost 0 bases, J lost 8 bases, and 7 bases stayed unmatched. Germline CDR1 is SGHVS and CDR2 is FQNEAQ. The CDR3 DNA reads TGTGCCAGCAGCTTAGCGGGACTACCCGGGGATGAGCAGTTCTTC. It codes for CASSLAGLPGDEQFF.

The chain links TRBV7-2 to TRBJ2-1; 9 positions match TRBD1. The J segment lost 5 bases and the V segment lost 6 bases, leaving 14 bases of the junction unmatched. CDR3 size: 17 residues. CDR1 is SGHTA, CDR2 FQGNSA, per germline. This CDR3 is CASSPNRDRARNNEQFF. CDR3 nucleotide sequence: TGTGCCAGCAGTCCCAACCGGGACAGGGCGCGGAACAATGAGCAGTTCTTC.

Many counts were recorded for this clone. The genes are TRBV19 and TRBJ1-1; 12 nucleotides match TRBD1. From germline, CDR1 is LNHDA and CDR2 SQIVND (reference sequence). The V gene end was trimmed by 5 bases and the J gene end by 4 bases; junction bases not matched to a gene: 8. The length of the CDR3 is 16 residues. The chain's CDR3 is CASSPRDRGQGTEAFF. DNA of the CDR3: TGTGCCAGTAGTCCCCGGGACAGGGGGCAGGGCACTGAAGCTTTCTTT.

This clone was seen only a few times. J is TRBJ1-5 and V is TRBV28, with 11 bases identical to TRBD1. Trimming removed 2 bases from V and 1 base from J; junction bases left unmatched: 7. Per germline, CDR1 MDHEN and CDR2 SYDVKM. The CDR3 runs 18 residues. The CDR3 DNA reads as TGTGCCAGCAGTTTAGGGACAGGGGGGTCGGTGAGCAATCAGCCCCAGCATTTT. Translating gives CASSLGTGGSVSNQPQHF.

The chain links TRBV5-1 to TRBJ1-3; TRBD1 is a possible D gene (6 bases). The CDR3 has 14 residues. Trimming removed 2 bases at V and 7 bases at J, with 13 bases between. Germline lookup yields CDR1 SGHRS and CDR2 YFSETQ. The DNA of the CDR3 is TGCGCCAGCAGCTTCACGGACAGTTCGAACACCATATATTTT. Its protein is CASSFTDSSNTIYF. Supplemented by reference TRBV5-1 and TRBJ1-3, the full variable domain reads KAGVTQTPRYLIKTRGQQVTLSCSPISGHRSVSWYQQTPGQGLQFLFEYFSETQRNKGNFPGRFSGRQFSNSRSEMNVSTLELGDSALYLCASSFTDSSNTIYFGEGSWLTVV.

This clone has just a few counts. J is TRBJ1-6 and V is TRBV23-1; 8 positions agree with TRBD1. TRBV23-1 is assigned to the ORF class and has an uncertain function. The CDR3 covers 15 residues. The J segment lost 10 bases and the V segment lost 1 base, leaving 6 bases of the junction unmatched. Here the CDR3 reads CASSQFDRGESPLHF. CDR3 coding DNA: TGCGCCAGCAGTCAATTCGACAGGGGTGAGTCACCCCTCCACTTT.

This chain uses TRBV20-1 with TRBJ2-5; D unclear. The germline V and J ends were trimmed by 4 bases and 2 bases, with 5 bases remaining between them. The CDR3 length is 11 residues. In germline, CDR1 is DFQATT, CDR2 SNEGSKA (reference sequence). The CDR3 coding sequence is TGCAGTGCTACCAAGCAAGAGACCCAGTACTTC. Amino acid sequence: CSATKQETQYF.

The chain joins TRBV19 to TRBJ1-5, with 7 bases matching TRBD1. V was pared by 3 bases and J by 1 base, with 3 bases of the junction left unmatched. This CDR3 contains 15 residues. CDR1 and CDR2 from the germline V gene are LNHDA and SQIVND (reference sequence). CDR3 in DNA: TGTGCCAGTAGTATGACAGGGTGGAGCAATCAGCCCCAGCATTTT. Translating it yields CASSMTGWSNQPQHF.

The chain combines TRBV3-1 (or the pseudogene TRBV3-2) with TRBJ1-3; D not resolved. The CDR3 covers 14 residues. Trimming pared 5 bases from V and 4 bases from J, leaving 12 bases between. The germline V gene has CDR1 LGHDT and CDR2 YNNKEL (reference sequence). The CDR3 nucleotides are TGTGCCAGCAGCACGGGTCCGGGAGGAAACACCATATATTTT. Translating it yields CASSTGPGGNTIYF.

The V and J genes are TRBV11-2 and TRBJ1-3; no clear D gene. Germline values: CDR1 SGHAT, CDR2 FQNNGV. The CDR3 sequence is 16 residues long. V was cut by 1 base and J by 4 bases, with 14 bases left in between. The chain's CDR3 is CASSLAGVALGNTIYF. The CDR3 DNA is TGTGCCAGCAGCTTAGCCGGGGTGGCACTAGGAAACACCATATATTTT. The full variable domain, rest sourced from reference TRBV11-2 and TRBJ1-3, is EAGVAQSPRYKIIEKRQSVAFWCNPISGHATLYWYQQILGQGPKLLIQFQNNGVVDDSQLPKDRFSAERLKGVDSTLKIQPAKLEDSAVYLCASSLAGVALGNTIYFGEGSWLTVV.

This clone appeared once. The rearrangement uses TRBV2 and TRBJ2-5; 8 bases map to TRBD1. Trimming took 1 base from V and 5 from J; bases not matched to a gene: 6. The CDR3 runs to 15 residues. The V gene's germline CDR1 is SNHLY and CDR2 FYNNEI. The CDR3 DNA reads as TGTGCCAGCAGTGAAGGCCAGGGGGCCCTGGAGACCCAGTACTTC. It translates to CASSEGQGALETQYF.

This sequence joins TRBV14 and TRBJ2-2; a weak D match, TRBD2 (6 bases). This CDR3 comprises 15 residues. Per the germline V gene, CDR1 is SGHDN and CDR2 is FVKESK. Trimming cost V 2 bases and J 4 bases, with 11 bases left between them. CDR3 sequence: CASSQRLGGTGELFF. The CDR3 DNA reads TGTGCCAGCAGCCAAAGACTAGGAGGCACCGGGGAGCTGTTTTTT.

The chain couples TRBV6-5 to TRBJ1-4; 9 bases map to TRBD1. V gave up 6 bases and J gave up 5 bases; unmatched junction bases: 7. The CDR3 has 15 residues. Germline V gene sequence: CDR1 MNHEY, CDR2 SVGAGI. The CDR3 is CASRWTGVVNEKLFF. DNA of the CDR3: TGTGCCAGCAGGTGGACAGGGGTAGTAAATGAAAAACTGTTTTTT.

This clone was recorded only once. The CDR3 nucleotides read TGTGCCAGCAGTCCGGGACAGGGGGCAGGCTACACCTTC. It codes for CASSPGQGAGYTF. The chain combines TRBV27 with TRBJ1-2, with 12 bases identical to TRBD1. The CDR3 has 13 residues. J was trimmed by 8 bases and V by 5 bases; bases with no gene match: 3. CDR1 is MNHEY and CDR2 is SMNVEV in the germline V gene (reference sequence).

The rearrangement uses TRBV18 and TRBJ2-7, with D perhaps given as TRBD1 or TRBD2 (5 bases each). CDR3 length: 13 residues. Germline CDR1 is KGHSH and CDR2 is LQKENI. With 4 bases removed from V and 3 bases from J, the gap between germline ends came to 10 bases. This chain's CDR3 is CASSRRDGYEQYF. CDR3 DNA: TGTGCCAGCTCACGTCGGGACGGCTACGAGCAGTACTTC.